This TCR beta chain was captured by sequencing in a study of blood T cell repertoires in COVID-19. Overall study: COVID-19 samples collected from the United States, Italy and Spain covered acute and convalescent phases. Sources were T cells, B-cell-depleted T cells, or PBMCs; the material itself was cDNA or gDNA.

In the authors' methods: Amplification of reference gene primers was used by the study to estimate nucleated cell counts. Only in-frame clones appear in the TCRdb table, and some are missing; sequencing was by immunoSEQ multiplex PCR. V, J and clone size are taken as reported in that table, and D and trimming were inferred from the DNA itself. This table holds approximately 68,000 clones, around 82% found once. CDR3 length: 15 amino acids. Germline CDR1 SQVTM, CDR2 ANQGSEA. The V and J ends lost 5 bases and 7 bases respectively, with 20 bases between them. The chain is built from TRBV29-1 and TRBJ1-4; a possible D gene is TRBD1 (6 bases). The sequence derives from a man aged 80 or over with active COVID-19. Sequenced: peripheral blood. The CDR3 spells CSVRVQDSPFEKLFF. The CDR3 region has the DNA TGCAGCGTTAGGGTCCAGGACAGTCCCTTTGAAAAACTGTTTTTT.